The rows below give T cell receptor beta chains drawn from one sample of a study of T cells after yellow fever vaccination. TCRdb independently ran MiXCR on the 5' RACE reads; one entry per CDR3 protein. The table includes about 340,000 distinct CDR3 sequences, roughly 8.7% detected once. This sample comprised PBMCs, obtained on the day of the first yellow fever vaccination. The source of these receptors is a man younger than 35 who received the YFV17D yellow fever vaccine. Each CDR3 is given with its conserved first and last residue. Fields, in order: D gene, J gene, clone size, V gene, CDR3 DNA, CDR3 protein. A D gene is named only where the DNA matches it firmly. Expanded clones are given a class, and other clones once, few, many or no size at all.

D gene: TRBD2
J gene: TRBJ2-7
clone size: NA
V gene: TRBV7-8
CDR3 DNA: TGTGCCAGCAGCTTAGTGATGACTAGCGTCGTTTACGAGCAGTACTTC
CDR3 protein: CASSLVMTSVVYEQYF

D gene: NA
J gene: TRBJ1-5
clone size: NA
V gene: TRBV9
CDR3 DNA: TGTGCCAGCAGCGTGGGGGGTTCTCAGCCCCAGCATTTT
CDR3 protein: CASSVGGSQPQHF

D gene: NA
J gene: TRBJ2-3
clone size: NA
V gene: TRBV7-2
CDR3 DNA: TGTGCCAGCAGCTCGCCCGCCGTGGGTCCAGATACGCAGTATTTT
CDR3 protein: CASSSPAVGPDTQYF

D gene: TRBD2
J gene: TRBJ2-3
clone size: NA
V gene: TRBV5-5
CDR3 DNA: TGTGCCAGCAGCTTCAGCGGGGGGGCGACAAACACAGATACGCAGTATTTT
CDR3 protein: CASSFSGGATNTDTQYF

D gene: NA
J gene: TRBJ1-2
clone size: few
V gene: TRBV6-5
CDR3 DNA: TGTGCCAGCAGTTACTCGATTCGGACGGCCAACCTCTACACCTTC
CDR3 protein: CASSYSIRTANLYTF

D gene: TRBD2
J gene: TRBJ2-3
clone size: few
V gene: TRBV19
CDR3 DNA: TGTGCCAGTAGTATACAGGGAGGGCGGGGTACGCAGTATTTT
CDR3 protein: CASSIQGGRGTQYF

D gene: NA
J gene: TRBJ1-5
clone size: many
V gene: TRBV27
CDR3 DNA: TGTGCCAGCGTCGGGGCCAGCAATCAGCCCCAGCATTTT
CDR3 protein: CASVGASNQPQHF

D gene: TRBD1
J gene: TRBJ1-1
clone size: few
V gene: TRBV4-1
CDR3 DNA: TGCGCCAGCAGCCAGGGGACAGGGGGCCTGAACACTGAAGCTTTCTTT
CDR3 protein: CASSQGTGGLNTEAFF

D gene: TRBD1
J gene: TRBJ1-1
clone size: NA
V gene: TRBV5-1
CDR3 DNA: TGCGCCAGCAGTCTCCCGGGACAGCAGAACACTGAAGCTTTCTTT
CDR3 protein: CASSLPGQQNTEAFF

D gene: TRBD1
J gene: TRBJ2-5
clone size: NA
V gene: TRBV28
CDR3 DNA: TGTGCCAGCAGCCAACAGGGGGGCCAAGAGACCCAGTACTTC
CDR3 protein: CASSQQGGQETQYF

D gene: TRBD1
J gene: TRBJ2-3
clone size: NA
V gene: TRBV18
CDR3 DNA: TGTGCCAGCTCACCGCGACAGGGTAGCACAGATACGCAGTATTTT
CDR3 protein: CASSPRQGSTDTQYF

D gene: TRBD1
J gene: TRBJ2-3
clone size: many
V gene: TRBV5-1
CDR3 DNA: TGCGCCAGCAGCGCCGCCGGGACAGGGGCGGCAGATACGCAGTATTTT
CDR3 protein: CASSAAGTGAADTQYF

D gene: NA
J gene: TRBJ2-5
clone size: NA
V gene: TRBV7-9
CDR3 DNA: TGTGCCAGCAGCCCTTCCTGGGGGGAGACCCAGTACTTC
CDR3 protein: CASSPSWGETQYF

D gene: NA
J gene: TRBJ1-1
clone size: NA
V gene: TRBV3-1
CDR3 DNA: TGTGCCAGCAGCCGTGAGGCCGGGAGTGCGACTGAAGCTTTCTTT
CDR3 protein: CASSREAGSATEAFF

D gene: NA
J gene: TRBJ2-1
clone size: few
V gene: TRBV20-1
CDR3 DNA: TGCAGTGCTAGACCCCTTTACAGCTCCTACAATGAGCAGTTCTTC
CDR3 protein: CSARPLYSSYNEQFF

D gene: NA
J gene: TRBJ1-1
clone size: few
V gene: TRBV28
CDR3 DNA: TGTGCCAGCAGTTTTCCAGGGTTACCTGAAGCTTTCTTT
CDR3 protein: CASSFPGLPEAFF

D gene: TRBD1
J gene: TRBJ2-5
clone size: few
V gene: TRBV4-2
CDR3 DNA: TGTGCCAGCAGACAGGGGGCATCAGGTGCCCAGTACTTC
CDR3 protein: CASRQGASGAQYF

D gene: NA
J gene: TRBJ2-7
clone size: many
V gene: TRBV5-1
CDR3 DNA: TGCGCCAGCAGTCCTGGGGCCCTCAATTTAGGCGAGCAGTACTTC
CDR3 protein: CASSPGALNLGEQYF

D gene: NA
J gene: TRBJ2-2
clone size: NA
V gene: TRBV4-2
CDR3 DNA: TGTGCCAGCAGCCAAGTCGGAGGGGGGCCTAACACCGGGGAGCTGTTTTTT
CDR3 protein: CASSQVGGGPNTGELFF

D gene: NA
J gene: TRBJ2-1
clone size: NA
V gene: TRBV5-4
CDR3 DNA: TGTGCCAGCAGCTATGGGCCAGGAAATAATGAGCAGTTCTTC
CDR3 protein: CASSYGPGNNEQFF

D gene: NA
J gene: TRBJ2-5
clone size: NA
V gene: TRBV2
CDR3 DNA: TGTGCCAGCAGCCTCAGCTATCTCGCGTACCAAGAGACCCAGTACTTC
CDR3 protein: CASSLSYLAYQETQYF

D gene: TRBD2
J gene: TRBJ2-5
clone size: few
V gene: TRBV5-1
CDR3 DNA: TGCGCCAGCAGCTTGGTCTTAGCGGGGGGGATCCAAGAGACCCAGTACTTC
CDR3 protein: CASSLVLAGGIQETQYF

D gene: NA
J gene: TRBJ2-1
clone size: few
V gene: TRBV6-1
CDR3 DNA: TGTGCCAGCAGTGCGCCTAGCCATACCTACAATGAGCAGTTCTTC
CDR3 protein: CASSAPSHTYNEQFF

D gene: NA
J gene: TRBJ2-4
clone size: few
V gene: TRBV6-5
CDR3 DNA: TGTGCCAGCAGTTACATAGGGGACCCTGGGTTAGCCAAAAACATTCAGTACTTC
CDR3 protein: CASSYIGDPGLAKNIQYF

D gene: NA
J gene: TRBJ1-4
clone size: NA
V gene: TRBV6-5
CDR3 DNA: TGTGCCAGCAGTTCCCGAACGACAGCCAATGAAAAACTGTTTTTT
CDR3 protein: CASSSRTTANEKLFF

D gene: NA
J gene: TRBJ1-2
clone size: few
V gene: TRBV6-5
CDR3 DNA: TGTGCCAGCAGTTACTCGATACCTATCCACACGGCTTATGGCTACACCTTC
CDR3 protein: CASSYSIPIHTAYGYTF

D gene: NA
J gene: TRBJ2-7
clone size: few
V gene: TRBV10-3
CDR3 DNA: TGTGCCATCAGTCCCGAGGACCAGTGGAACGAGCAGTACTTC
CDR3 protein: CAISPEDQWNEQYF

D gene: NA
J gene: TRBJ1-5
clone size: NA
V gene: TRBV4-1
CDR3 DNA: TGCGCCAGCAGCCAATACGGACAGCCTAATCAGCCCCAGCATTTT
CDR3 protein: CASSQYGQPNQPQHF

D gene: NA
J gene: TRBJ2-1
clone size: many
V gene: TRBV12-3/TRBV12-4
CDR3 DNA: TGTGCCAGCAGTTTAGCGGGGGGCTTTTACAATGAGCAGTTCTTC
CDR3 protein: CASSLAGGFYNEQFF

D gene: TRBD1
J gene: TRBJ2-7
clone size: NA
V gene: TRBV12-3/TRBV12-4
CDR3 DNA: TGTGCCAGCAGTTCAACGAACACCGGGACAGGGTTGTACGAGCAGTACTTC
CDR3 protein: CASSSTNTGTGLYEQYF

D gene: NA
J gene: TRBJ2-1
clone size: many
V gene: TRBV7-8
CDR3 DNA: TGTGCCAGCAGCTTAGAGGCATCTAGCTCCTACAATGAGCAGTTCTTC
CDR3 protein: CASSLEASSSYNEQFF

D gene: TRBD2
J gene: TRBJ2-7
clone size: many
V gene: TRBV5-6
CDR3 DNA: TGTGCCAGCAGTCCAGCGGGGAGCTCCTACGAGCAGTACTTC
CDR3 protein: CASSPAGSSYEQYF

D gene: NA
J gene: TRBJ1-5
clone size: few
V gene: TRBV7-9
CDR3 DNA: TGTGCCAGCAGCTTGGGCAGGGGAAGCAATCAGCCCCAGCATTTT
CDR3 protein: CASSLGRGSNQPQHF

D gene: TRBD1
J gene: TRBJ2-6
clone size: NA
V gene: TRBV3-1
CDR3 DNA: TGTGCCAGCAGCCAAGGATTTCCGGGACAGGGATCTGGGGCCAACGTCCTGACTTTC
CDR3 protein: CASSQGFPGQGSGANVLTF

D gene: TRBD1
J gene: TRBJ1-1
clone size: NA
V gene: TRBV5-1
CDR3 DNA: TGCGCCAGCAGCGGAATGGGACAGGGGGGCACTGAAGCTTTCTTT
CDR3 protein: CASSGMGQGGTEAFF

D gene: NA
J gene: TRBJ1-1
clone size: NA
V gene: TRBV20-1
CDR3 DNA: TGCAGTGGAACCCTACAGGGATTGAACACTGAAGCTTTCTTT
CDR3 protein: CSGTLQGLNTEAFF

D gene: NA
J gene: TRBJ2-6
clone size: few
V gene: TRBV5-6
CDR3 DNA: TGTGCCAGCACCTTCGGCATACTAGGGCCTGGGGCCAACGTCCTGACTTTC
CDR3 protein: CASTFGILGPGANVLTF

D gene: NA
J gene: TRBJ1-3
clone size: NA
V gene: TRBV21-1
CDR3 DNA: TGTGCCAGCAGCAAAGAAAGTGGGGGGCGATGTGGAAACACCATATATTTT
CDR3 protein: CASSKESGGRCGNTIYF

D gene: NA
J gene: TRBJ1-1
clone size: NA
V gene: TRBV5-1
CDR3 DNA: TGCGCCAGCAGCTTGGAAGGTTACATGAACACTGAAGCTTTCTTT
CDR3 protein: CASSLEGYMNTEAFF

D gene: TRBD1
J gene: TRBJ2-7
clone size: few
V gene: TRBV6-1
CDR3 DNA: TGTGCCAGCCGGGACAGGAGTTCCTACGAGCAGTACTTC
CDR3 protein: CASRDRSSYEQYF

D gene: NA
J gene: TRBJ1-3
clone size: few
V gene: TRBV21-1
CDR3 DNA: TGTGCCAGCACCGAACGGGAGAGGGGGCACTCTGGAAACACCATATATTTT
CDR3 protein: CASTERERGHSGNTIYF

D gene: TRBD1
J gene: TRBJ2-2
clone size: many
V gene: TRBV10-3
CDR3 DNA: TGTGCCATCTTCGGAGGGACAGGGATCGCCGGGGAGCTGTTTTTT
CDR3 protein: CAIFGGTGIAGELFF

D gene: NA
J gene: TRBJ2-5
clone size: NA
V gene: TRBV5-4
CDR3 DNA: TGTGCCAGCAGCTTGGGGACAGTGAAGACAGAGACCCAGTACTTC
CDR3 protein: CASSLGTVKTETQYF

D gene: NA
J gene: TRBJ2-6
clone size: few
V gene: TRBV4-3
CDR3 DNA: TGCGCCAGCAGCCAAGAAAGACCGACCGTGGTTGGTGGGGCCAACGTCCTGACTTTC
CDR3 protein: CASSQERPTVVGGANVLTF

D gene: TRBD2
J gene: TRBJ2-5
clone size: few
V gene: TRBV2
CDR3 DNA: TGTGCCAGGCGGGGGGACGAAGAGACCCAGTACTTC
CDR3 protein: CARRGDEETQYF

D gene: NA
J gene: TRBJ1-3
clone size: once
V gene: TRBV4-3
CDR3 DNA: TGCGCCAGCAGCCCCCCGGATAGAAACACCATATATTTT
CDR3 protein: CASSPPDRNTIYF

D gene: TRBD2
J gene: TRBJ2-7
clone size: few
V gene: TRBV20-1
CDR3 DNA: TGCAGTGCTAGAGATTCTAGCGGGGGAAAGCAGTACTTC
CDR3 protein: CSARDSSGGKQYF

D gene: TRBD2
J gene: TRBJ2-1
clone size: NA
V gene: TRBV4-3
CDR3 DNA: TGCGCCAGCAGCCACCTTCTAGCGGGGGGCGTCGATGAGCAGTTCTTC
CDR3 protein: CASSHLLAGGVDEQFF